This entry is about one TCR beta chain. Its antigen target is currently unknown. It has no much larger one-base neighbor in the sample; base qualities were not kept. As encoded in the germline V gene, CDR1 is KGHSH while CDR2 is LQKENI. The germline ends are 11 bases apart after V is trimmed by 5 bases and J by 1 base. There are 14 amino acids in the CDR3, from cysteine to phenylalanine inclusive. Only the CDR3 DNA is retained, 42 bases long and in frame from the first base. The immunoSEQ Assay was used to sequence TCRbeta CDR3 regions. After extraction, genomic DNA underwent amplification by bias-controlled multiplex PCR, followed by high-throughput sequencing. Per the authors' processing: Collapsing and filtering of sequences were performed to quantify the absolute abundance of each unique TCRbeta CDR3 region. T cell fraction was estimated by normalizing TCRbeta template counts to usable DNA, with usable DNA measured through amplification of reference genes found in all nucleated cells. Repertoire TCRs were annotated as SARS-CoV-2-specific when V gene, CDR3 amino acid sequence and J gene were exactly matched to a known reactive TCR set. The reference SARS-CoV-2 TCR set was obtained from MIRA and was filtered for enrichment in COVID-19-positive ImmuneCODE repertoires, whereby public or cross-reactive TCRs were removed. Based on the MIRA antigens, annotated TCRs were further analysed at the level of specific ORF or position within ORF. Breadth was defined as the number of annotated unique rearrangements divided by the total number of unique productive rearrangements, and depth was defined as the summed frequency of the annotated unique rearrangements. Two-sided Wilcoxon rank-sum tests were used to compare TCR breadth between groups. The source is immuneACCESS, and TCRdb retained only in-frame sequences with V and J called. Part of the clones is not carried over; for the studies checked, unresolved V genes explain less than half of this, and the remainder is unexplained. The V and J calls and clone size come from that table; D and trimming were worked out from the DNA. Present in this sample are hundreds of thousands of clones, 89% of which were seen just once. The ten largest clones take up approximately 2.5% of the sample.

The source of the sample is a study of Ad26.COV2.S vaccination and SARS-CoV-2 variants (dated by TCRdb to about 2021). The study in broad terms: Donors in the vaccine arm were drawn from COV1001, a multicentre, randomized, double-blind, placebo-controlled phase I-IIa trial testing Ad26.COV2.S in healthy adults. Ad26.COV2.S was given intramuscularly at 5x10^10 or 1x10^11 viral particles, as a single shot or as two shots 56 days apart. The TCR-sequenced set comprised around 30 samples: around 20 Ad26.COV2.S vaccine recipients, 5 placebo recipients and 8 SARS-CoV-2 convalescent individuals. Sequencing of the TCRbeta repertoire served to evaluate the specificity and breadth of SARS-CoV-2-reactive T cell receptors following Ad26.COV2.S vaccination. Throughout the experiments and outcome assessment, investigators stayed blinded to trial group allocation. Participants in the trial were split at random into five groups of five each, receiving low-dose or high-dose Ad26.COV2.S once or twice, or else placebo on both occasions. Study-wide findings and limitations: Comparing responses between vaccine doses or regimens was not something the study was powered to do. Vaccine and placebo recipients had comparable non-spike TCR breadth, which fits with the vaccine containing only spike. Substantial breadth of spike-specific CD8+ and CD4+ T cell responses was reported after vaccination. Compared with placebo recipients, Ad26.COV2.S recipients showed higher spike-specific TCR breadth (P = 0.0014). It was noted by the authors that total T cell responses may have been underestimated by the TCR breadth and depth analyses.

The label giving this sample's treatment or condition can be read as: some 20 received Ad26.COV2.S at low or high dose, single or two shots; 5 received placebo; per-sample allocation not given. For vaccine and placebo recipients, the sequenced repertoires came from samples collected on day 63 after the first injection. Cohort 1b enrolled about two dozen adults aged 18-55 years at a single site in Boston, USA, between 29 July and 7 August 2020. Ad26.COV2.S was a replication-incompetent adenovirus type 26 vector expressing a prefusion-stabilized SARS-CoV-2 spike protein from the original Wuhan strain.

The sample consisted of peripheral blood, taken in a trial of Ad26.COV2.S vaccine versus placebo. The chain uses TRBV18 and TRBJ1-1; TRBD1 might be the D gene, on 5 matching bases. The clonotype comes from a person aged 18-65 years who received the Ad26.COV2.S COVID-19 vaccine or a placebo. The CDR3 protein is CASSRGGRNTEAFF. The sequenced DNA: TGTGCCAGCTCAAGGGGAGGGCGGAACACTGAAGCTTTCTTT.